These T cell receptor beta chains were read from a single sample in a study of memory CD4+ T cells and cytomegalovirus serostatus. Some clones are missing from TCRdb's copy, which holds only in-frame ones; the method was immunoSEQ multiplex PCR. The repertoire holds approximately 74,000 clones, with 60% to 85% as singletons. Sequenced material: memory CD4+ T cells from blood. Receptors originate from an adult in good health and CMV-seropositive. CDR3s include the opening cysteine and the closing phenylalanine or tryptophan. A D gene is named only where the DNA matches it firmly. Size values are once, few and many counts, or a class for expanded clones, and some rows have none.

J	size	V	D	DNA	CDR3
TRBJ1-1	NA	TRBV7-3	NA	TGTGCCAGCAGCTTAAAGGCGACAGTGAACACTGAAGCTTTCTTT	CASSLKATVNTEAFF
TRBJ1-4	NA	TRBV2	NA	TGTGCCAGCAGTGCTCAGGAAAATGAAAAACTGTTTTTT	CASSAQENEKLFF
TRBJ2-7	NA	TRBV11-2	TRBD2	TGTGCCAGCAGCTCAGGACTAGCGGTCTACGAGCAGTACTTC	CASSSGLAVYEQYF
TRBJ1-5	NA	TRBV2	NA	TGTGCCAGCAGCGGGGGTTTTTATCAGCCCCAGCATTTT	CASSGGFYQPQHF
TRBJ2-7	NA	TRBV28	NA	TGTGCCAGCAGTTACTACGATGACAGAAACTACGAGCAGTACTTC	CASSYYDDRNYEQYF
TRBJ2-7	NA	TRBV18	NA	TGTGCCAGCTCACCAGTTGAGCGGGCCGGCGTCGAGCAGTACTTC	CASSPVERAGVEQYF
TRBJ1-2	medium-sized	TRBV2	NA	TGTGCCTCGAGAGGGCCCGGCTACACCTTC	CASRGPGYTF
TRBJ2-7	NA	TRBV10-3	TRBD2	TGTGCCATCAGGGGGCGGGAGCGGGGCGAGCAGTACTTC	CAIRGRERGEQYF
TRBJ2-3	NA	TRBV18	TRBD2	TGTGCCAGCTCACCACGAGCTAGCGGGGGGGCCACAGATACGCAGTATTTT	CASSPRASGGATDTQYF
TRBJ1-4	NA	TRBV5-8	TRBD1	TGTGCCAGCAGCCGCGGACAGGGGGGGATTGAAAAACTGTTTTTT	CASSRGQGGIEKLFF
TRBJ1-1	NA	TRBV10-2	TRBD1	TGCGCCAGTACAGGGGGCGTTGAAGCTTTCTTT	CASTGGVEAFF
TRBJ2-1	NA	TRBV6-1	TRBD2	TGTGCCAGCAGTGAAGACCCTCTAGCGGGTTACAATGAGCAGTTCTTC	CASSEDPLAGYNEQFF
TRBJ2-7	NA	TRBV29-1	TRBD2	TGCAGCGTTGGGGCGGGGGGCAGCCAGAGAGAGCAGTACTTC	CSVGAGGSQREQYF
TRBJ2-7	NA	TRBV6-1	TRBD2	TGTGCCAGCAGTGATGGATGGGCGGGGGTCGTTGAGCAGTACTTC	CASSDGWAGVVEQYF
TRBJ2-7	NA	TRBV12-5	TRBD1	TGTGCTAGAGGGACAGGGCCCCCCCCACCCTACGAGCAGTACTTC	CARGTGPPPPYEQYF
TRBJ1-3	NA	TRBV7-2	NA	TGTGCCAGCAGCCGGTTGAGCTCTGGAAACACCATATATTTT	CASSRLSSGNTIYF
TRBJ1-5	once	TRBV19	NA	TGTGCCAGTAACGACAGACCCGGCGGCGATCAGCCCCAGCATTTT	CASNDRPGGDQPQHF
TRBJ1-1	NA	TRBV19	NA	TGTGCCAGTAGTTCAATTATGAACACTGAAGCTTTCTTT	CASSSIMNTEAFF
TRBJ2-7	NA	TRBV10-2	NA	TGCGCCAGCAGGGAATCGACAGGCTCCTACGAGCAGTACTTC	CASRESTGSYEQYF
TRBJ1-3	NA	TRBV28	NA	TGTGCCAGCAGTTCGGGAAACACCATATATTTT	CASSSGNTIYF
TRBJ2-7	NA	TRBV28	NA	TGTGCCAGCAGTTTCGGGGCTGTCTCCTACGAGCAGTACTTC	CASSFGAVSYEQYF
TRBJ2-7	NA	TRBV5-1	NA	TGCGCCAGCAGCTTGGGGGCAGCCGTTTCCTACGAGCAGTACTTC	CASSLGAAVSYEQYF
TRBJ2-7	NA	TRBV11-3	NA	TGTGCCAGCAGCTTATCCTACAGCTACGAGCAGTACTTC	CASSLSYSYEQYF
TRBJ1-2	NA	TRBV28	TRBD1	TGTGCCAGCAGTCCATTCACAGGGGCTAACTATGGCTACACCTTC	CASSPFTGANYGYTF
TRBJ2-2	NA	TRBV7-8	TRBD2	TGTGCCAGCAGCCCGAGGCGGGAGCCGTACACCGGGGAGCTGTTTTTT	CASSPRREPYTGELFF
TRBJ1-1	NA	TRBV5-1	NA	TGCGCCAGCAGCTTGTCCAGGGTAGGGGCTGAAGCTTTCTTT	CASSLSRVGAEAFF
TRBJ2-1	NA	TRBV18	TRBD1	TGTGCCAGCTCACCACTTGACAGGGGCAATGAGCAGTTCTTC	CASSPLDRGNEQFF
TRBJ1-5	NA	TRBV6-1	TRBD1	TGTGCCAGCAGTGATGTAGGGACAGGGTGGTATCAGCCCCAGCATTTT	CASSDVGTGWYQPQHF
TRBJ2-7	NA	TRBV7-2	NA	TGTGCCAGCAGCTTAGAAGTAGGGGTCTACGAGCAGTACTTC	CASSLEVGVYEQYF
TRBJ2-6	NA	TRBV7-2	NA	TGTGCCAGCAGCTTAAGGGCAGGGACTTTCTCTGGGGCCAACGTCCTGACTTTC	CASSLRAGTFSGANVLTF